This TCR beta chain was retrieved from a study of graft-versus-host responses after intestinal transplantation. Overall study findings and caveats: With peak circulating GvH clone levels came an association with early post-transplant HvG declines. Individuals carrying graft-donor T cell macrochimerism showed high graft-versus-host to host-versus-graft clonal ratios in allografts.

Profiled with immunoSEQ multiplex PCR; TCRdb holds only in-frame clones, not every one. The table has about 110,000 clones, about 94% seen once. Germline V CDR1 and CDR2: SGHVS, FNYEAQ. J was trimmed by 4 bases and V by 0 bases; bases with no gene match: 10. CDR3 length equals 19 residues. As to this clone: Its antigen is as yet unknown.

The chain uses TRBV7-6 and TRBJ2-7; 15 bases map to TRBD2. Sample: unstimulated CD8+ T cells sorted from spleen or lymph node cells, taken before intestinal transplant. This receptor was identified in a human donor who received an intestinal transplant. CDR3 DNA: TGTGCCAGCAGCTTAGCCGAACACGGGACTAGCGGGAGGTCATACGAGCAGTACTTC. Translating it yields CASSLAEHGTSGRSYEQYF.